The 24 T cell receptor beta chains below were found in one sample sequenced in a study of identical twins. TCRdb re-derived calls from the 5' RACE reads in MiXCR, one entry per CDR3 protein. The profile covers some 900,000 distinct CDR3 sequences, with over 9% appearing a single time and around 1.5% taken by the ten largest. The sample was also linked to a second study, of yellow fever vaccine responses in identical twins.

The specimen was PBMCs. Receptor source: a young woman in good health.

The genes are TRBV5-5 and TRBJ1-2; D not certain. The CDR3 spans 13 residues. Per the germline V gene, CDR1 is SGHKS and CDR2 is YYEKEE (reference sequence). The V and J ends lost 1 base and 4 bases respectively, with 8 bases between them. CDR3 DNA sequence: TGTGCCAGCAGCTTGCGTACAGCCTATGGCTACACCTTC. As protein: CASSLRTAYGYTF.

This clonotype has just a few counts. The CDR3 spells CASSLSRVSLYEQYF. For the CDR3, the DNA is TGTGCCAGCTCACTCAGTCGGGTCAGTCTCTACGAGCAGTACTTC. V and J are TRBV18 and TRBJ2-7; D remains unclear. Trimming stripped 4 bases from V and 3 bases from J, with 16 bases between. The CDR3 has 15 residues. Germline loops: CDR1 KGHSH, CDR2 LQKENI.

CDR3 sequence (DNA): TGTGCCAGCAGCACATACACGGACGGGGGACCCCTCCACTTT. This encodes CASSTYTDGGPLHF. The chain employs TRBV7-8 and TRBJ1-6, with TRBD1 as a possible D gene (5 bases). Trimming removed 5 bases at V and 12 bases at J, with 17 bases between. Germline V gene data show CDR1 as SGHVS and CDR2 as FQNEAQ. The length of the CDR3 is 14 residues.

The V gene is TRBV29-1, the J gene TRBJ2-1, with D maybe TRBD2 (7 bases). From germline, CDR1 is SQVTM and CDR2 ANQGSEA. Deletions cut 4 bases from V and 1 base from J, with 11 bases between. The CDR3 runs to 14 residues. CDR3 nucleotide sequence: TGCAGCGTTGTGCGGGGGCTATCCTACAATGAGCAGTTCTTC. Translating it yields CSVVRGLSYNEQFF.

The chain employs TRBV12-3 or TRBV12-4 and TRBJ2-2; possible D gene TRBD2, 6 bases. The CDR3 has 14 residues. V was pared by 7 bases and J by 7 bases, with 16 bases between. DNA of the CDR3: TGTGCCAGCACCCTGGGGGAGGACGGCGGGGAGCTGTTTTTT. Protein sequence: CASTLGEDGGELFF.

The V and J genes are TRBV11-2 and TRBJ2-1; D uncertain. From germline, CDR1 is SGHAT and CDR2 FQNNGV. Trimming took 3 bases from V and 4 from J, leaving 7 bases between them. This CDR3 has 13 amino acids. The CDR3 bases are TGTGCCAGCAGCTTCCCCTCGTACAATGAGCAGTTCTTC. Its translation is CASSFPSYNEQFF.

The V gene is TRBV5-1, the J gene TRBJ1-4; weak D call: TRBD1 (6 bases). V gave up 0 bases and J gave up 6 bases, with 12 bases separating them. Germline-derived CDR1 and CDR2 are SGHRS and YFSETQ. The CDR3 is 15 amino acids. CDR3 DNA sequence: TGCGCCAGCAGCTTGGCCAAGGGGGTCTATGAAAAACTGTTTTTT. Translation: CASSLAKGVYEKLFF.

This clonotype was detected a few times. Germline and junction disagree at one end, which may indicate a read error. V and J are TRBV7-2 and TRBJ2-7; 11 nucleotides match TRBD2. The CDR3 is made up of 13 amino acids. Germline V CDR1 and CDR2: SGHTA, FQGNSA. The CDR3 nucleotides read TGTGCCAGCAACTTAGCGGGAGGGGACGAGCAGTACTTC. Encoded protein: CASNLAGGDEQYF.

A few counts support this clonotype. The chain links TRBV11-2 to TRBJ2-1; possibly TRBD1 or TRBD2 for D (5 bases each). The germline V gene has CDR1 SGHAT and CDR2 FQNNGV. The V end was cut by 3 bases, the J end by 7 bases, with 19 bases between. This CDR3 region has 16 residues. The DNA for the CDR3 is TGTGCCAGCAGCTTTTCCGGGACCACCAAGGGAAATGAGCAGTTCTTC. It yields the protein CASSFSGTTKGNEQFF.

The chain carries TRBV20-1 and TRBJ2-3; D is uncertain. The V end was cut by 2 bases, the J end by 9 bases, with 12 bases between. The CDR3 is 12 residues long. In germline, CDR1 is DFQATT, CDR2 SNEGSKA (reference sequence). DNA of the CDR3: TGCAGTGCTAGAAGACAAGGACGAACGCAGTATTTT. Amino acids: CSARRQGRTQYF.

The genes are TRBV20-1 and TRBJ2-3; 7 positions match TRBD2. V lost 5 bases to trimming and J lost 6 bases; unmatched junction nucleotides: 5. CDR1 and CDR2 (germline): DFQATT, SNEGSKA (reference sequence). CDR3 length equals 12 residues. The CDR3 nucleotides read TGCAGTGCTCCCCGACTAGCCGATACGCAGTATTTT. As protein: CSAPRLADTQYF.

The chain uses TRBV12-3 or TRBV12-4 and TRBJ2-7; the D is unclear. The CDR3 runs to 14 residues. The V gene lost 3 bases and the J gene lost 0 bases, with 9 bases spanning the gap. The CDR3 DNA reads TGTGCCAGCAGTTTTTTCAAGAGCTCCTACGAGCAGTACTTC. Amino acid sequence: CASSFFKSSYEQYF.

The DNA of the CDR3 is TGTGCCAGCAGCCAAGATTGGGCAGGGGGAAACACCATATATTTT. Residues: CASSQDWAGGNTIYF. This chain links TRBV3-1 with TRBJ1-3; tentative D call: TRBD1 (5 bases). CDR3 size: 15 residues. The V gene lost 0 bases and the J gene lost 4 bases, with 10 bases spanning the gap. From germline, CDR1 is LGHDT and CDR2 YNNKEL (reference sequence).

There are a few counts of this clonotype. V usage is TRBV6-4 and J usage is TRBJ2-1; D is perhaps TRBD1 or TRBD2 (5 bases each). Trimming removed 6 bases at V and 5 bases at J, with 14 bases between. The CDR3 is 14 residues long. Germline V CDR1 and CDR2: MRHNA, SNTAGT. The CDR3 sequence: CASRGTYLDNEQFF. The CDR3 nucleotides read TGTGCCAGCAGAGGGACGTACCTCGACAATGAGCAGTTCTTC.

This clonotype was recorded once. This chain joins TRBV6-5 and TRBJ2-2; 11 nucleotides line up with TRBD2. V dropped 6 bases and J dropped 4; count of bases not matched to a gene: 10. Germline V gene lookup returns CDR1 MNHEY and CDR2 SVGAGI. The CDR3 sequence is 17 residues long. The CDR3 loop reads CASSWTIGTSGTGELFF. CDR3 DNA: TGTGCCAGCAGCTGGACAATTGGGACTAGCGGCACCGGGGAGCTGTTTTTT.

This chain joins TRBV18 and TRBJ2-1, with D unresolved. The CDR3 contains 13 residues. Germline V lookup: CDR1 KGHSH, CDR2 LQKENI. The V gene lost 0 bases and the J gene lost 9 bases, with 9 bases spanning the gap. CDR3 in amino acids: CASSPPADIEQFF. CDR3 nucleotide sequence: TGTGCCAGCTCACCACCGGCCGATATTGAGCAGTTCTTC.

A few counts support this clonotype. The chain combines TRBV3-1 with TRBJ1-2; the D gene is possibly TRBD1 (5 bases). Germline loops: CDR1 LGHDT, CDR2 YNNKEL (reference sequence). The ends were cut back, 3 bases at V and 5 bases at J, with 10 bases in the middle. CDR3 size: 13 residues. In nucleotides, the CDR3 is TGTGCCAGCAGCCAGGGGGAAGTATATGGCTACACCTTC. This codes for CASSQGEVYGYTF.

There are many counts of this clonotype. J is TRBJ1-4 and V is TRBV10-3; TRBD1 matches 9 bases. Germline CDR1 and CDR2: ENHRY and SYGVKD. The V segment lost 6 bases and the J segment 3 bases; nucleotides outside the gene matches: 5. This CDR3 comprises 15 residues. CDR3 nucleotide sequence: TGTGCCATCAGCGGGACAGGGAGCTCTAATGAAAAACTGTTTTTT. Translation gives CAISGTGSSNEKLFF.

The J gene is TRBJ1-5, the V gene TRBV18, with 7 bases identical to TRBD1. Germline values: CDR1 KGHSH, CDR2 LQKENI. The trim removed 5 bases at V and 2 bases at J, leaving 9 bases unmatched. The CDR3 spans 16 residues. For the CDR3, the DNA is TGTGCCAGCTCAGAAGACAGGGCCCGGGGCAATCAGCCCCAGCATTTT. This sequence encodes CASSEDRARGNQPQHF.

This clonotype was counted a few times. The chain recombines TRBV15 with TRBJ2-7; possible D gene TRBD1, 6 bases. CDR3 length: 16 amino acids. In germline, CDR1 is LNHNV, CDR2 YYDKDF (reference sequence). The V and J ends lost 0 bases and 2 bases respectively, with 14 bases between them. The CDR3 nucleotides read TGTGCCACCAGCAGAGATCGGCAGGGGAAGGCCTACGAGCAGTACGTC. This sequence encodes CATSRDRQGKAYEQYV.

This clonotype was counted between two and nine times. V is TRBV5-1 and J is TRBJ2-1, with 9 bases matching TRBD1. The CDR3 length is 16 residues. Germline trimming cut 5 bases from V and 0 bases from J; bases unmatched to any gene: 6. Germline V lookup: CDR1 SGHRS, CDR2 YFSETQ. The CDR3 bases are TGCGCCAGCAGTATGACAGGGGGGGCCTCCTACAATGAGCAGTTCTTC. Amino acid sequence: CASSMTGGASYNEQFF.

The rearrangement links TRBV20-1 to TRBJ2-5, with D maybe TRBD2 (6 bases). Germline-derived CDR1 and CDR2 are DFQATT and SNEGSKA (reference sequence). The ends were cut back, 5 bases at V and 5 bases at J, with 18 bases in the middle. There are 14 residues in the CDR3. In DNA form, the CDR3 reads TGCAGTGCTGACCCGAGCCGGGGGTTGGAGACCCAGTACTTC. This translates into CSADPSRGLETQYF.

The chain has TRBV3-1 and TRBJ2-2; 12 bases line up with TRBD1. This CDR3 contains 15 residues. Germline V lookup: CDR1 LGHDT, CDR2 YNNKEL (reference sequence). V lost 3 bases and J lost 6; bases outside the gene matches: 2. The DNA of the CDR3 is TGTGCCAGCAGCCATGGGACAGGGGGCCCCGGGGAGCTGTTTTTT. Translating it yields CASSHGTGGPGELFF.

The chain joins TRBV20-1 to TRBJ2-7; D is uncertain. Germline CDR1 is DFQATT and CDR2 is SNEGSKA (reference sequence). The CDR3 contains 14 residues. V shed 0 bases and J shed 3 bases, with 12 bases lying between them. The CDR3, as DNA: TGCAGTGCTAGAGATAAATCCACTCACTACGAGCAGTACTTC. Its protein product is CSARDKSTHYEQYF.